This T cell receptor (beta chain) came from a study of T cell changes during pregnancy in multiple sclerosis. Generated by immunoSEQ multiplex PCR, the TCRdb table keeps only in-frame clones and is missing some. Of tens of thousands of clones listed, 85% to 95% were seen once; the top ten hold 2.5% to 3%. V lost 1 base and J lost 8, with 13 bases in between. The CDR3 loop spans 14 amino acids. Germline V CDR1 and CDR2: SGHRS, YFSETQ. The clonotype comes from a female donor with multiple sclerosis, enrolled in a pregnancy study. The chain recombines TRBV5-1 with TRBJ1-3; D gene unclear. This specimen was peripheral blood, taken in the second trimester of pregnancy. The CDR3 protein is CASSLSVGLDTIYF. For the CDR3, the DNA is TGCGCCAGCAGCTTGTCCGTGGGTCTAGACACCATATATTTT.